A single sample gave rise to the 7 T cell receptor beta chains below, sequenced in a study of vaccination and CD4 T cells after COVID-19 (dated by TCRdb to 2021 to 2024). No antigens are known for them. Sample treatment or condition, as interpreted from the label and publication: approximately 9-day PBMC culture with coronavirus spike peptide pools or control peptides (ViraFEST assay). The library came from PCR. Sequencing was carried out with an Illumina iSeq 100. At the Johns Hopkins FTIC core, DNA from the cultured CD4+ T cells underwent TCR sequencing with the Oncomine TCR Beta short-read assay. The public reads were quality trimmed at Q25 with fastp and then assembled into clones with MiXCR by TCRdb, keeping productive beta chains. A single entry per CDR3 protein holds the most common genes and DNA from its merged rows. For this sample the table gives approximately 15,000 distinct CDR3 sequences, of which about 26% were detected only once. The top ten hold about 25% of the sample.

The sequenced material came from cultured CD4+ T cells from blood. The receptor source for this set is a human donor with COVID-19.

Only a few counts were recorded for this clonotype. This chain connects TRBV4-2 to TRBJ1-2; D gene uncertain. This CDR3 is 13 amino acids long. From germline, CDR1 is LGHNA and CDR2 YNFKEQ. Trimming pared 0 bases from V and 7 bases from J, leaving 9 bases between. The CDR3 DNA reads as TGTGCCAGCAGCCAAGATAGGGCGGGTGGCTACACCTTC. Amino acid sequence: CASSQDRAGGYTF.

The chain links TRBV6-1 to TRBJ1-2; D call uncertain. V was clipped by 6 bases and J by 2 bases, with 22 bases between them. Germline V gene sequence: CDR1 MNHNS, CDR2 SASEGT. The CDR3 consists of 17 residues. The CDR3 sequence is CASSGPSGLRRNYGYTF. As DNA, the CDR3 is TGTGCCAGCAGCGGTCCCTCTGGACTGCGGCGAAACTATGGCTACACCTTC.

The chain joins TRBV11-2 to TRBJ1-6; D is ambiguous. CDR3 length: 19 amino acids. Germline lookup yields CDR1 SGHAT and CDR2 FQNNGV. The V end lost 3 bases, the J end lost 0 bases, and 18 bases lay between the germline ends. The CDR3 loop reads CASSFPLRVMISYNSPLHF. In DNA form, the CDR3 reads TGTGCCAGCAGCTTCCCCCTAAGGGTAATGATCTCCTATAATTCACCCCTCCACTTT.

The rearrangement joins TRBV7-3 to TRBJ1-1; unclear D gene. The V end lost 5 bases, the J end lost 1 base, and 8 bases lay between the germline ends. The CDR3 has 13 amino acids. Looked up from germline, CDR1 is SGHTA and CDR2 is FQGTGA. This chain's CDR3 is CASSPRKNTEAFF. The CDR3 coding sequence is TGTGCCAGCAGCCCCAGAAAGAACACTGAAGCTTTCTTT.

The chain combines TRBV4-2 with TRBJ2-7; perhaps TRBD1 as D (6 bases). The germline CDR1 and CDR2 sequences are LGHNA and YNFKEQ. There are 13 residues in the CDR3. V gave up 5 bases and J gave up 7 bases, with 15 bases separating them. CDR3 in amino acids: CASSERGMGEQYF. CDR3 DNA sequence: TGTGCCAGCAGCGAAAGGGGGATGGGGGAGCAGTACTTC.

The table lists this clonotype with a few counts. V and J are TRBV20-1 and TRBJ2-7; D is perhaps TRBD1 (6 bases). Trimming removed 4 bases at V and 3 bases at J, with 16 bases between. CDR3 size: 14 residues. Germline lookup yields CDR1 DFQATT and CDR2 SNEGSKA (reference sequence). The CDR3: CSATKHRVGYEQYF. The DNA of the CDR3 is TGCAGTGCTACAAAACACAGGGTAGGCTACGAGCAGTACTTC.

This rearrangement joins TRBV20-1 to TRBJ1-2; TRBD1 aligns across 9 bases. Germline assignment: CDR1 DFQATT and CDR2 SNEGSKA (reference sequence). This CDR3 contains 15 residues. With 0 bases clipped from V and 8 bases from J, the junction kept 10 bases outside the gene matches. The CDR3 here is CSARDGTGSTRGYTF. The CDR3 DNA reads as TGCAGTGCTAGAGATGGGACAGGGTCAACTCGGGGCTACACCTTC.